This is a list of T cell receptor beta chains from one sample in a study of T cell responses to AZD1222 COVID-19 vaccine. Assay used: immunoSEQ multiplex PCR; TCRdb lists only in-frame clones, some missing. This sample has more than 95,000 clones, with 88% found just once. Here the sequenced sample was peripheral blood, taken on day 0 of AZD1222 vaccination. The receptors come from an adult in good health. CDR3s include the opening cysteine and the closing phenylalanine or tryptophan. A D gene is named only where the DNA matches it firmly. Clone sizes are given selectively: once, few, many, or a class where the clone is expanded.

j_call | clone_size | d_call | v_call | cdr3_aa | cdr3_nt
TRBJ1-6 | NA | NA | TRBV3-1/TRBV3-2 | CASSYRDGYSPLHF | TGTGCCAGCAGCTATCGGGACGGGTATTCACCCCTCCACTTT
TRBJ2-5 | once | NA | TRBV6-5 | CASSRDGQETQYF | TGTGCCAGCAGCCGGGACGGCCAAGAGACCCAGTACTTC
TRBJ2-3 | once | NA | TRBV5-5 | CASSQITDTQYF | TGTGCCAGCAGTCAGATCACAGATACGCAGTATTTT
TRBJ2-1 | NA | TRBD2 | TRBV7-9 | CASVGSGSSAYNEQFF | TGTGCCAGCGTAGGTAGCGGGAGTAGTGCCTACAATGAGCAGTTCTTC
TRBJ1-3 | NA | TRBD1 | TRBV6-6 | CASSPQQTGTGNTIYF | TGTGCCAGCAGTCCCCAACAGACAGGGACTGGAAACACCATATATTTT
TRBJ2-7 | NA | TRBD2 | TRBV6-6 | CASSRVKGGTSEGRSYEQYF | TGTGCCAGCAGCCGAGTGAAGGGGGGGACTAGCGAAGGCAGGTCCTACGAGCAGTACTTC
TRBJ1-2 | NA | NA | TRBV6-5 | CASTILATESGYTF | TGTGCCAGCACTATACTAGCGACGGAGTCTGGCTACACCTTC
TRBJ2-3 | NA | TRBD2 | TRBV14 | CASSGAGGTDTQYF | TGTGCCAGCAGCGGTGCGGGAGGCACAGATACGCAGTATTTT
TRBJ2-1 | NA | TRBD1 | TRBV6-5 | CASSYSTQGTYNEQFF | TGTGCCAGCAGTTACTCGACACAGGGGACCTACAATGAGCAGTTCTTC
TRBJ1-6 | NA | TRBD1 | TRBV19 | CASSTGSGGTPLHF | TGTGCCAGTAGTACCGGTTCAGGGGGGACACCCCTCCACTTT
TRBJ2-7 | NA | TRBD2 | TRBV7-9 | CASSSSAGGPYEQYF | TGTGCCAGCAGTTCCTCAGCGGGAGGGCCCTACGAGCAGTACTTC
TRBJ2-2 | NA | NA | TRBV15 | CATSRDMLSTRELFF | TGTGCCACCAGCAGAGATATGCTCTCTACGCGGGAGCTGTTTTTT
TRBJ1-3 | NA | NA | TRBV30 | CAWINRSGGNTIYF | TGTGCCTGGATTAACAGGTCGGGCGGAAACACCATATATTTT
TRBJ1-4 | NA | NA | TRBV6-2/TRBV6-3 | CASSSPGRGTNEKLFF | TGTGCCAGCAGTTCCCCCGGACGGGGGACTAATGAAAAACTGTTTTTT
TRBJ2-4 | NA | NA | TRBV11-3 | CASSLGPQGAKNIQYF | TGTGCCAGCAGCTTAGGTCCGCAGGGGGCCAAAAACATTCAGTACTTC
TRBJ2-5 | NA | NA | TRBV12-3/TRBV12-4 | CASSLLGRTQYF | TGTGCCAGCAGTTTATTGGGAAGGACCCAGTACTTC
TRBJ2-5 | NA | TRBD1 | TRBV7-9 | CASSPRWSSPGQTVETQYF | TGTGCCAGCAGCCCAAGGTGGTCGTCGCCGGGACAGACAGTAGAGACCCAGTACTTC
TRBJ2-1 | NA | TRBD2 | TRBV3-1/TRBV3-2 | CASSLSSGYHNEQFF | TGTGCCAGCAGCCTAAGTAGCGGGTACCACAATGAGCAGTTCTTC
TRBJ2-5 | NA | TRBD2 | TRBV29-1 | CSVDRGEETQYF | TGCAGCGTTGATCGGGGGGAAGAGACCCAGTACTTC
TRBJ2-2 | NA | NA | TRBV19 | CASSARGNTGELFF | TGTGCCAGTAGTGCACGGGGAAACACCGGGGAGCTGTTTTTT
TRBJ2-2 | NA | TRBD1 | TRBV5-1 | CASSFQGANTGELFF | TGCGCCAGCAGCTTCCAGGGGGCGAACACCGGGGAGCTGTTTTTT
TRBJ1-5 | NA | NA | TRBV18 | CASSTDSSNQPQHF | TGTGCCAGCTCAACAGACAGTAGCAATCAGCCCCAGCATTTT
TRBJ2-5 | NA | NA | TRBV6-2/TRBV6-3 | CASSYGWGRAQETQYF | TGTGCCAGCAGTTACGGGTGGGGACGGGCGCAAGAGACCCAGTACTTC
TRBJ1-5 | NA | NA | TRBV27 | CASSLNRNQPQHF | TGTGCCAGCAGTTTGAACCGGAATCAGCCCCAGCATTTT
TRBJ1-1 | NA | NA | TRBV30 | CAWTAGHPGGAFF | TGTGCCTGGACCGCGGGACACCCCGGAGGGGCTTTCTTT
TRBJ1-3 | NA | TRBD1 | TRBV28 | CASTPAGGNENTIYF | TGTGCCAGCACCCCGGCAGGGGGCAATGAAAACACCATATATTTT
TRBJ2-1 | NA | NA | TRBV18 | CASSTWDGHYNEQFF | TGTGCCAGCTCAACTTGGGACGGACACTACAATGAGCAGTTCTTC
TRBJ2-2 | NA | TRBD2 | TRBV7-2 | CASSLNLAGDTGELFF | TGTGCCAGCAGCTTAAATCTAGCGGGAGACACCGGGGAGCTGTTTTTT
TRBJ1-1 | few | NA | TRBV6-5 | CASSSLYRVGEAFF | TGTGCCAGCAGTTCGCTTTACAGGGTAGGAGAAGCTTTCTTT
TRBJ2-3 | NA | NA | TRBV14 | CASSQRNTQYF | TGTGCCAGCAGCCAACGCAATACGCAGTATTTT
TRBJ2-3 | once | NA | TRBV6-4 | CASGPGLSTDTQYF | TGTGCCAGCGGACCGGGACTGAGCACAGATACGCAGTATTTT
TRBJ2-1 | NA | TRBD2 | TRBV9 | CASSPRTSGSNEQFF | TGTGCCAGCAGCCCAAGGACTAGCGGGAGCAATGAGCAGTTCTTC
TRBJ1-5 | NA | NA | TRBV5-1 | CASRGLDNQPQHF | TGCGCCAGCAGGGGTCTCGACAATCAGCCCCAGCATTTT
TRBJ2-7 | NA | TRBD1 | TRBV15 | CATRKNRGPLYEQYF | TGTGCCACCAGGAAAAACAGGGGCCCCCTCTACGAGCAGTACTTC
TRBJ2-2 | NA | NA | TRBV6-4 | CASKTGRNTGELFF | TGTGCCAGCAAGACAGGTCGGAACACCGGGGAGCTGTTTTTT